This T cell receptor beta chain was documented in a study of T cells after posttransplantation cyclophosphamide. Trimming pared 0 bases from V and 6 bases from J, leaving 14 bases between. The CDR3 totals 15 residues. Germline CDR1 reads MNHNS; CDR2 reads SASEGT. The naive gate required viable CD3+CD4+ or CD3+CD8+ cells with CCR7+CD45RA+CD45RO-CD95-CD27+CD28+ phenotype. Peripheral blood was collected from the related graft donor on the marrow donation day. Sequencing was performed with immunoSEQ multiplex PCR; in TCRdb, only in-frame clones are kept and a portion is missing. The repertoire has roughly 20,000 clones, less than 99% of them found once; the top ten carry less than 0.2%.

The V call is TRBV6-1, the J call TRBJ1-1, with D possibly matching TRBD1 (6 bases). Sequenced sample: naive CD4+ T cells sorted from PBMCs. This clonotype originated in a man between 35 and 55 years old in good health, CMV-negative, and a related stem cell transplant donor. CDR3 bases: TGTGCCAGCAGTGAAGCGGCAGGGGCTGAAGCTGAAGCTTTCTTT. It encodes CASSEAAGAEAEAFF.